This is a list of T cell receptor beta chains from one sample in a study of shared clonotypes between healthy human individuals. Data came from immunoSEQ multiplex PCR; TCRdb stores just in-frame clones and leaves some out. This table has roughly 1,500,000 clones, roughly 98.5% appearing once. Sequencing was done on a sample of naive CD4+ T cells sorted from blood. The receptors were gathered from a man under 40 in good health. The CDR3 runs from the conserved cysteine through the conserved F or W. A D gene is named only where the DNA matches it firmly. A row's size may be missing; if present it is once, few, many or a size class.

TRBJ2-4 | NA | NA | TRBV10-1 | CASRINSAAKNIQYF | TGCGCCAGCAGAATAAACTCCGCCGCCAAAAACATTCAGTACTTC
TRBJ2-6 | NA | NA | TRBV5-1 | CASSLGWGSSGANVLTF | TGCGCCAGCAGCTTGGGGTGGGGCTCATCTGGGGCCAACGTCCTGACTTTC
TRBJ2-5 | NA | NA | TRBV18 | CASSPVPQGTLQETQYF | TGTGCCAGCTCACCAGTCCCGCAGGGGACTCTCCAAGAGACCCAGTACTTC
TRBJ2-1 | NA | NA | TRBV5-4 | CASSLGGRLSGDEQFF | TGTGCCAGCAGCTTGGGCGGGCGACTTAGTGGGGATGAGCAGTTCTTC
TRBJ2-2 | NA | NA | TRBV27 | CASRAGSRNTGELFF | TGTGCCAGCAGAGCAGGTAGTAGGAACACCGGGGAGCTGTTTTTT
TRBJ2-2 | NA | NA | TRBV11-3 | CASSLGASPFRELFF | TGTGCCAGCAGCTTAGGGGCTAGCCCCTTCCGGGAGCTGTTTTTT
TRBJ1-4 | NA | NA | TRBV5-1 | CASSLTVTEKLFF | TGCGCCAGCAGCTTGACAGTAACTGAAAAACTGTTTTTT
TRBJ2-3 | NA | NA | TRBV14 | CASSQQIDTQYF | TGTGCCAGCAGTCAACAAATCGATACGCAGTATTTT
TRBJ2-7 | NA | NA | TRBV19 | CATRSRALSYEQYF | TGTGCCACCAGGTCTCGTGCCCTCTCCTACGAGCAGTACTTC
TRBJ2-1 | NA | NA | TRBV10-3 | CASRVAVDNEQFF | TGTGCCAGCCGGGTGGCAGTTGACAATGAGCAGTTCTTC
TRBJ2-6 | NA | NA | TRBV5-5 | CASSFSSGANVLTF | TGTGCCAGCAGCTTCTCCTCTGGGGCCAACGTCCTGACTTTC
TRBJ1-3 | TRBD1 | once | TRBV27 | CASSKQGLYGNTIYF | TGTGCCAGCAGTAAACAGGGGTTGTATGGAAACACCATATATTTT
TRBJ2-3 | TRBD2 | NA | TRBV7-7 | CASSLSGRSDTQYF | TGTGCCAGCAGCCTTAGCGGGAGGTCAGATACGCAGTATTTT
TRBJ2-6 | TRBD2 | NA | TRBV28 | CASSWGGRRVSGANVLTF | TGTGCCAGCAGTTGGGGCGGGAGGAGGGTCTCTGGGGCCAACGTCCTGACTTTC
TRBJ2-7 | NA | NA | TRBV19 | CASSIGGAPYEQYF | TGTGCCAGTAGTATCGGAGGTGCCCCCTACGAGCAGTACTTC
TRBJ2-2 | TRBD1 | NA | TRBV28 | CASSAGTGTGELFF | TGTGCCAGCAGTGCCGGGACAGGTACCGGGGAGCTGTTTTTT
TRBJ2-2 | TRBD2 | NA | TRBV7-3 | CASSPTGLAGGTGELFF | TGTGCCAGCAGCCCGACAGGACTAGCGGGAGGCACCGGGGAGCTGTTTTTT
TRBJ2-7 | NA | NA | TRBV20-1 | CSARAMGEQYF | TGCAGTGCTAGAGCGATGGGCGAGCAGTACTTC
TRBJ2-3 | NA | NA | TRBV19 | CASSIRSSLDTQYF | TGTGCCAGTAGTATAAGGTCTAGCTTAGATACGCAGTATTTT
TRBJ2-7 | TRBD2 | NA | TRBV15 | CATSSRGVGEQYF | TGTGCCACCAGCAGCCGGGGGGTTGGCGAGCAGTACTTC
TRBJ2-5 | NA | NA | TRBV7-9 | CASSLRTYEETQYF | TGTGCCAGCAGCTTACGGACTTACGAAGAGACCCAGTACTTC
TRBJ1-1 | NA | NA | TRBV30 | CAWSSRRGDTEAFF | TGTGCCTGGAGTAGTAGGAGGGGCGACACTGAAGCTTTCTTT
TRBJ2-3 | TRBD2 | NA | TRBV27 | CASTRQAGGPGTQYF | TGTGCCAGCACCCGCCAAGCGGGAGGGCCTGGTACGCAGTATTTT
TRBJ2-2 | NA | NA | TRBV28 | CASSYRGAGELFF | TGTGCCAGCAGTTACAGAGGAGCCGGGGAGCTGTTTTTT
TRBJ1-1 | NA | NA | TRBV6-5 | CASSRTRRTEAFF | TGTGCCAGCAGCAGGACGCGACGCACTGAAGCTTTCTTT
TRBJ2-1 | NA | NA | TRBV20-1 | CSGEEDEQFF | TGCAGTGGAGAGGAGGATGAGCAGTTCTTC
TRBJ2-7 | NA | NA | TRBV27 | CASSFGGGYEQYF | TGTGCCAGCAGCTTCGGTGGGGGCTACGAGCAGTACTTC
TRBJ2-7 | TRBD1 | NA | TRBV7-9 | CASQTGYGSYEQYF | TGTGCCAGTCAGACAGGGTATGGGTCCTACGAGCAGTACTTC
TRBJ2-2 | NA | NA | TRBV5-1 | CASSSQDISRELFF | TGCGCCAGCAGCTCCCAGGACATATCGCGCGAGCTGTTTTTT
TRBJ2-1 | TRBD2 | NA | TRBV25-1 | CASSEFLAGNEQFF | TGTGCCAGCAGTGAATTTCTAGCGGGGAATGAGCAGTTCTTC
TRBJ1-5 | NA | NA | TRBV19 | CASRGGNQPQHF | TGTGCCAGTAGGGGGGGCAATCAGCCCCAGCATTTT
TRBJ2-3 | NA | NA | TRBV28 | CASSPTVTDTQYF | TGTGCCAGCAGTCCTACTGTCACAGATACGCAGTATTTT
TRBJ2-3 | TRBD2 | NA | TRBV4-3 | CASSPGPRTSGITDTQYF | TGCGCCAGCAGCCCTGGCCCCCGGACTAGCGGGATTACAGATACGCAGTATTTT
TRBJ2-2 | NA | NA | TRBV25-1 | CASSNHRDTNTGELFF | TGTGCCAGCAGTAACCACCGGGACACGAACACCGGGGAGCTGTTTTTT
TRBJ2-1 | TRBD1 | NA | TRBV5-1 | CASSSQGGNEQFF | TGCGCCAGCAGCTCACAGGGGGGCAATGAGCAGTTCTTC
TRBJ1-5 | TRBD1 | NA | TRBV27 | CASSRGTANQPQHF | TGTGCCAGCAGCCGAGGGACAGCAAATCAGCCCCAGCATTTT
TRBJ1-1 | TRBD1 | NA | TRBV18 | CASSPLGQGITEAFF | TGTGCCAGCTCACCCCTGGGACAGGGTATTACTGAAGCTTTCTTT
TRBJ2-2 | NA | NA | TRBV6-5 | CASSYQGLITGELFF | TGTGCCAGCAGTTACCAGGGTTTGATCACCGGGGAGCTGTTTTTT
TRBJ2-3 | NA | NA | TRBV9 | CASSPYTDTQYF | TGTGCCAGCAGCCCCTATACAGATACGCAGTATTTT
TRBJ2-1 | TRBD2 | NA | TRBV11-2 | CASSLGGLAGNNEQFF | TGTGCCAGCAGCTTAGGGGGTCTAGCGGGGAACAATGAGCAGTTCTTC
TRBJ2-1 | TRBD1 | NA | TRBV19 | CASSIVGQDLYNEQFF | TGTGCCAGTAGTATAGTGGGACAGGACCTTTACAATGAGCAGTTCTTC
TRBJ1-3 | NA | NA | TRBV27 | CASSSVGGNRNTIYF | TGTGCCAGCAGTTCTGTTGGGGGGAACAGAAACACCATATATTTT
TRBJ2-7 | NA | NA | TRBV7-2 | CASSLETGFWGTYEQYF | TGTGCCAGCAGCTTAGAGACCGGTTTTTGGGGGACCTACGAGCAGTACTTC
TRBJ2-3 | NA | NA | TRBV7-9 | CASSLVPGTDTQYF | TGTGCCAGCAGCTTAGTCCCTGGCACAGATACGCAGTATTTT
TRBJ2-7 | NA | NA | TRBV5-1 | CASSPLVTTYEQYF | TGCGCCAGCAGCCCATTAGTTACTACCTACGAGCAGTACTTC
TRBJ2-7 | NA | NA | TRBV28 | CASSLRGGFYEQYF | TGTGCCAGCAGCCTCCGAGGTGGGTTTTACGAGCAGTACTTC
TRBJ2-2 | NA | NA | TRBV4-3 | CASSQEGSYNTGELFF | TGCGCCAGCAGCCAAGAAGGCAGCTACAACACCGGGGAGCTGTTTTTT
TRBJ2-1 | TRBD2 | NA | TRBV19 | CASSGLVIAGGKSIHEQFF | TGTGCCAGTAGTGGTTTGGTAATAGCGGGAGGCAAAAGTATCCATGAGCAGTTCTTC
TRBJ2-3 | NA | once | TRBV7-2 | CASSSPPARTQYF | TGTGCCAGCAGCTCCCCGCCGGCCAGGACGCAGTATTTT
TRBJ1-1 | NA | NA | TRBV4-1 | CASSQETEAFF | TGCGCCAGCAGCCAAGAAACTGAAGCTTTCTTT
TRBJ1-1 | TRBD1 | NA | TRBV28 | CASSSPRTGIMNTEAFF | TGTGCCAGCAGTTCACCGAGGACAGGGATTATGAACACTGAAGCTTTCTTT